One and the same sample provided the 4 T cell receptor beta chains below, sequenced in a study of cytomegalovirus exposure and HLA in healthy donors (dated 2017 in TCRdb). Libraries were made using the immunoSEQ multiplex PCR assay. A mixture of 60 forward primers for TCR Vbeta segments and 13 reverse primers for TCR Jbeta segments was used in the multiplex PCR. Not all clones reach the TCRdb copy of this immuneACCESS table, which keeps in-frame sequences only. Checked studies attribute under half of the gap to unresolved V genes and leave the rest unexplained. Here the sample has 99,000 or so clones; 9.5% to 15% occur a single time. Of the sample, about a sixth is held by the ten largest clones. Material for sequencing was PBMCs. The source is a man aged 40-49 years in good health and CMV-seropositive.

V is TRBV18 and J is TRBJ2-7, with TRBD2 matching 10 bases. CDR1 is KGHSH and CDR2 is LQKENI in the germline V gene. This CDR3 region has 16 residues. The trim removed 3 bases at V and 5 bases at J, leaving 10 bases unmatched. CDR3 residues: CASSPISGRAGDEQYF. The DNA of the CDR3 is TGTGCCAGCTCACCCATAAGCGGGAGGGCCGGGGACGAGCAGTACTTC.

V usage is TRBV20-1 and J usage is TRBJ2-3; D may be TRBD2 (5 bases). Germline loops: CDR1 DFQATT, CDR2 SNEGSKA (reference sequence). CDR3 length: 11 amino acids. CDR3 protein: CRVDFTDTQYF. The CDR3 nucleotides read TGCAGGGTGGACTTCACAGATACGCAGTATTTT.

This clone was found a few times. The V and J genes are TRBV7-6 and TRBJ1-2, with 9 bases fitting TRBD1. The CDR3 runs to 14 residues. From germline, CDR1 is SGHVS and CDR2 FNYEAQ. The V and J ends lost 5 bases and 4 bases, in that order; junction bases with no gene match: 5. The CDR3 DNA reads as TGTGCCAGCAGCACCGGGACAGGGTCCTATGGCTACACCTTC. This translates into CASSTGTGSYGYTF.

The J gene is TRBJ1-1, the V gene TRBV19; TRBD1 matches at 9 bases. Per the germline V gene, CDR1 is LNHDA and CDR2 is SQIVND (reference sequence). Trimming removed 10 bases from V and 5 bases from J; junction bases left unmatched: 5. The CDR3 spans 12 residues. CDR3 in DNA: TGTGCCACAAGACAGGGGGAGACTGAAGCTTTCTTT. Protein sequence: CATRQGETEAFF.